The 32 T cell receptor beta chains listed next were all sequenced from one sample in a study of blood T cell repertoires in COVID-19. Generated by immunoSEQ multiplex PCR, the TCRdb table keeps only in-frame clones and is missing some. This sample has 30,000 to 50,000 clones; 84% occur once, and the top ten carry roughly 15%. The material sequenced was peripheral blood. The receptors here all came from a man in his fifties with active or convalescent COVID-19.

The rearrangement uses TRBV7-9 and TRBJ1-1; tentative D call: TRBD1 (5 bases). With 5 bases removed from V and 4 bases from J, the gap between germline ends came to 17 bases. This CDR3 spans 15 amino acids. From germline, CDR1 is SEHNR and CDR2 FQNEAQ (reference sequence). As DNA, the CDR3 is TGTGCCAGCAGCCGTAACAACGCAGGGCCCACTGAAGCTTTCTTT. It yields the protein CASSRNNAGPTEAFF.

This clone is medium-sized within its sample. This rearrangement joins TRBV6-2 or TRBV6-3 to TRBJ2-5; unclear D gene. This CDR3 is built from 12 residues. CDR1 and CDR2 (germline): MNHEY, SVGEGT. V dropped 3 bases and J dropped 3 bases, with 5 bases sitting between them. The CDR3 DNA follows: TGTGCCAGCAGTTATCCCGAAGAGACCCAGTACTTC. Translating it yields CASSYPEETQYF.

This clone was seen a single time. The rearrangement uses TRBV30 and TRBJ2-1; 13 bases fit TRBD2. The CDR3 extends over 17 amino acids. From germline, CDR1 is GTSNPN and CDR2 SVGIG (reference sequence). The V gene end was trimmed by 1 base and the J gene end by 7 bases; junction bases not matched to a gene: 10. For the CDR3, the DNA is TGTGCCTGGAGTGCAATGAGGACTAGCGGGGGAGGGAATGAGCAGTTCTTC. This encodes CAWSAMRTSGGGNEQFF.

The chain carries TRBV5-6 and TRBJ2-2; TRBD1 aligns across 11 bases. J lost 4 bases, V lost 5 bases, and 4 bases had no gene match. The CDR3 covers 15 residues. The germline CDR1 and CDR2 sequences are SGHDT and YYEEEE. CDR3 nucleotides: TGTGCCAGCAGGCGTGGGACAGGGGGCACCGGGGAGCTGTTTTTT. It is translated as CASRRGTGGTGELFF.

The gene calls are TRBV24-1 and TRBJ2-1, with 12 bases fitting TRBD1. Per the germline V gene, CDR1 is KGHDR and CDR2 is SFDVKD. CDR3 size: 17 residues. V shed 4 bases and J 7 bases; nucleotides not matched to a gene: 10. The chain's CDR3 is CATSDPRRDRGRNEQFF. The CDR3 DNA is TGTGCCACCAGTGACCCCAGAAGGGACAGGGGGCGAAATGAGCAGTTCTTC.

This clone was recorded once. The genes are TRBV5-1 and TRBJ1-1, with D maybe TRBD1 (6 bases). The CDR3 is 18 residues long. The V gene lost 2 bases and the J gene lost 1 base, with 21 bases spanning the gap. From germline, CDR1 is SGHRS and CDR2 YFSETQ. Written as DNA, the CDR3 is TGCGCCAGCAGCTTTTGGGGCAGGGGTCTCCGAACGAACACTGAAGCTTTCTTT. Its translation is CASSFWGRGLRTNTEAFF.

This chain links TRBV6-2 or TRBV6-3 with TRBJ1-2; 9 positions agree with TRBD1. CDR3 length equals 13 residues. Germline CDR1 reads MNHEY; CDR2 reads SVGEGT. V lost 7 bases, J lost 8 bases, and 8 bases stayed unmatched. The CDR3 region has the DNA TGTGCCAGCACCCCACAGGGGGCGCGCGGCTACACCTTC. Its translation: CASTPQGARGYTF.

The chain joins TRBV27 to TRBJ2-1, with D maybe TRBD1 (5 bases). This CDR3 comprises 15 residues. Germline values: CDR1 MNHEY, CDR2 SMNVEV (reference sequence). V was trimmed by 6 bases and J by 0 bases, leaving 12 bases between them. CDR3 region: CASSQDTSSYNEQFF. DNA for the CDR3: TGTGCCAGCAGCCAGGACACGAGCTCCTACAATGAGCAGTTCTTC.

The rearrangement joins TRBV12-5 to TRBJ1-1, with D possibly TRBD1 on 5 matching bases. V was cut by 7 bases and J by 1 base, with 13 bases left in between. This CDR3 contains 14 residues. Germline values: CDR1 LGHNT, CDR2 FRNRAP. CDR3 loop: CASAVDKPNTEAFF. The CDR3 region has the DNA TGTGCTAGTGCCGTGGACAAGCCGAACACTGAAGCTTTCTTT.

This clone was seen a few times. J is TRBJ1-4 and V is TRBV2; no clear D. CDR1 and CDR2 (germline): SNHLY, FYNNEI. There are 15 residues in the CDR3. V was shortened by 7 bases and J by 2 bases, with 14 bases between the two germline ends. CDR3: CASTRPTYTNEKLFF. The CDR3 nucleotides are TGTGCCAGCACGCGCCCCACTTACACTAATGAAAAACTGTTTTTT.

To note about this clone: Additional DNA sequences in this sample encode the identical CDR3. The J gene is TRBJ1-1, the V gene TRBV30, with D perhaps TRBD1 (5 bases). V dropped 0 bases and J dropped 1 base, with 9 bases sitting between them. Germline CDR1 is GTSNPN and CDR2 is SVGIG (reference sequence). The CDR3 has 14 residues. The CDR3 sequence: CAWSVLGGNTEAFF. The DNA of the CDR3 is TGTGCCTGGAGTGTACTGGGGGGGAACACTGAAGCTTTCTTT.

The CDR3 region has the DNA TGCAGTGCTAGAGCAGGAAACACCATATATTTT. Residues: CSARAGNTIYF. This chain links TRBV20-1 with TRBJ1-3; D call uncertain. The CDR3 loop spans 11 amino acids. Germline V CDR1 and CDR2: DFQATT, SNEGSKA (reference sequence). V lost 1 base, J lost 4 bases, and 2 bases lay in between.

This clone was detected only a few times. J is TRBJ2-5 and V is TRBV5-1; D may be TRBD1 (6 bases). The CDR3 runs 14 residues. CDR1 is SGHRS and CDR2 is YFSETQ in the germline V gene. Trimming shortened V by 0 bases and J by 6 bases, and 12 bases separated the two germline ends. CDR3 amino acids: CASSLGGGAKTQYF. In nucleotides, the CDR3 is TGCGCCAGCAGCTTGGGTGGGGGCGCGAAGACCCAGTACTTC.

The V and J genes are TRBV7-2 and TRBJ2-1; 10 nucleotides match TRBD2. CDR1 is SGHTA, CDR2 FQGNSA, per germline. The length of the CDR3 is 17 residues. J was trimmed by 6 bases and V by 0 bases; bases with no gene match: 8. The CDR3 protein is CASSLARERGGLNEQFF. The DNA for the CDR3 is TGTGCCAGCAGCTTAGCGCGGGAGCGGGGGGGCCTCAATGAGCAGTTCTTC.

This CDR3 reads CASRREAGFYGYTF. The DNA for the CDR3 is TGCGCCAGCAGGAGAGAGGCAGGGTTCTATGGCTACACCTTC. The chain combines TRBV10-2 with TRBJ1-2; maybe TRBD1 (5 bases). Trimming stripped 6 bases from V and 4 bases from J, with 15 bases between. The CDR3 runs to 14 residues. CDR1 and CDR2 from the germline V gene are WSHSY and SAAADI.

This clone is a singleton in its sample. The chain is built from TRBV7-2 and TRBJ1-2, with D tentatively TRBD1 (6 bases). The CDR3 covers 14 residues. The V end lost 5 bases, the J end lost 4 bases, and 14 bases lay between the germline ends. Germline V lookup: CDR1 SGHTA, CDR2 FQGNSA. CDR3 nucleotide sequence: TGTGCCAGCAGCCTAGGGGGAGGGCTCTATGGCTACACCTTC. Amino acids: CASSLGGGLYGYTF.

V usage is TRBV6-5 and J usage is TRBJ1-2; unclear D gene. Trimming cost V 11 bases and J 4 bases, with 17 bases left between them. There are 13 residues in the CDR3. Looked up from germline, CDR1 is MNHEY and CDR2 is SVGAGI. CDR3 DNA: TGTGCCGGGTCAAGGTCCGGGGTCTATGGCTACACCTTC. Amino acid sequence: CAGSRSGVYGYTF.

The CDR3 reads CASSFAAATGFSFF. The CDR3, as DNA: TGTGCCAGCAGTTTTGCTGCTGCAACAGGATTTTCTTTCTTT. The chain couples TRBV6-5 to TRBJ1-1; D perhaps matches TRBD1 (5 bases). Trimming took off 4 bases at V and 12 bases at J, with 21 bases between the two ends. CDR1 MNHEY and CDR2 SVGAGI come from the germline V gene. The CDR3 runs 14 residues.

This clone appeared a single time. This chain uses TRBV28 with TRBJ2-1; tentative D call: TRBD2 (6 bases). There are 14 residues in the CDR3. CDR1 and CDR2 (germline): MDHEN, SYDVKM. Trimming shortened V by 5 bases and J by 6 bases, and 14 bases separated the two germline ends. The CDR3 DNA reads as TGTGCCAGCAGTATCCGGCGGGGCACCAATGAGCAGTTCTTC. Residues: CASSIRRGTNEQFF.

V and J are TRBV5-6 and TRBJ2-7; 9 bases are a match to TRBD1. V trimming: 1 base; J trimming: 2 bases; junction bases outside the gene matches: 10. This CDR3 is built from 17 residues. CDR1 and CDR2 from the germline V gene are SGHDT and YYEEEE. CDR3: CASSLWGQGIKTYEQYF. Here the CDR3 DNA reads TGTGCCAGCAGCTTGTGGGGACAGGGTATCAAGACCTACGAGCAGTACTTC.

The chain couples TRBV18 to TRBJ2-1; TRBD2 agrees at 8 bases. V lost 3 bases and J lost 4; bases outside the gene matches: 5. This CDR3 is built from 15 residues. Germline V gene data show CDR1 as KGHSH and CDR2 as LQKENI. CDR3: CASSPFSGEYNEQFF. CDR3 bases: TGTGCCAGCTCACCCTTTAGCGGGGAGTACAATGAGCAGTTCTTC.

This sequence joins TRBV19 and TRBJ1-1; D gene ambiguous. Germline-derived CDR1 and CDR2 are LNHDA and SQIVND (reference sequence). Trimming pared 3 bases from V and 3 bases from J, leaving 14 bases between. This CDR3 region has 15 residues. CDR3: CASSISGGSDTEAFF. DNA of the CDR3: TGTGCCAGTAGTATTTCCGGAGGGTCAGACACTGAAGCTTTCTTT.

The genes are TRBV28 and TRBJ2-3, with TRBD1 as a possible D gene (5 bases). CDR1 and CDR2 from the germline V gene are MDHEN and SYDVKM. V shed 3 bases and J shed 5 bases, with 15 bases lying between them. The CDR3 sequence is 15 residues long. The chain's CDR3 is CASSLPGSGIDTQYF. CDR3 sequence (DNA): TGTGCCAGCAGTTTGCCAGGGTCGGGTATAGATACGCAGTATTTT.

The V and J genes are TRBV24-1 and TRBJ2-3; weak D call: TRBD1 (6 bases). Trimming removed 9 bases from V and 0 bases from J, with 12 bases in between. This CDR3 spans 14 amino acids. CDR1 and CDR2 from the germline V gene are KGHDR and SFDVKD. The DNA for the CDR3 is TGTGCCACCTCCAGGGGATTGAGCACAGATACGCAGTATTTT. As protein: CATSRGLSTDTQYF.

The chain joins TRBV15 to TRBJ1-4; TRBD1 agrees at 9 bases. Germline CDR1 and CDR2: LNHNV and YYDKDF (reference sequence). After removal of 8 bases from V and 8 bases from J, the junction contained 12 bases not matched to a gene. The CDR3 runs to 15 residues. The chain's CDR3 is CATSTGQGSIEKLFF. The CDR3 DNA reads TGTGCCACCTCTACGGGACAGGGTTCAATCGAAAAACTGTTTTTT.

The chain employs TRBV6-5 and TRBJ1-6; TRBD1 aligns across 7 bases. CDR3 length: 15 amino acids. The V segment lost 7 bases and the J segment 7 bases; nucleotides outside the gene matches: 10. Per the germline V gene, CDR1 is MNHEY and CDR2 is SVGAGI. CDR3 in amino acids: CASTPRPGGNSPLHF. CDR3 coding DNA: TGTGCCAGCACCCCTAGGCCAGGGGGGAATTCACCCCTCCACTTT.

This clone was counted once. The CDR3 is CASSLAFSQETQYF. CDR3 in DNA: TGTGCCAGCAGCTTAGCGTTTAGCCAGGAGACCCAGTACTTC. V and J are TRBV7-2 and TRBJ2-5; D gene unclear. CDR3 length: 14 residues. Trimming removed 0 bases from V and 5 bases from J, with 10 bases in between. Germline assignment: CDR1 SGHTA and CDR2 FQGNSA.

The rearrangement joins TRBV7-8 to TRBJ1-2; D gene uncertain. Trimming stripped 4 bases from V and 4 bases from J, with 13 bases between. CDR1 and CDR2 (germline): SGHVS, FQNEAQ. There are 14 residues in the CDR3. The CDR3 DNA sequence: TGTGCCAGCAGCTCCCCCTTCCCCCGCTATGGCTACACCTTC. It codes for CASSSPFPRYGYTF.

A few counts support this clone. The gene calls are TRBV7-6 and TRBJ1-1; 8 nucleotides match TRBD1. Germline trimming cut 1 base from V and 5 bases from J; bases unmatched to any gene: 6. The CDR3 contains 15 residues. Looked up from germline, CDR1 is SGHVS and CDR2 is FNYEAQ. The CDR3 sequence is CASSLGARGHTEAFF. CDR3 in DNA: TGTGCCAGCAGCTTAGGTGCCAGGGGGCATACTGAAGCTTTCTTT.

The chain employs TRBV5-1 and TRBJ1-6; 10 bases agree with TRBD1. V lost 0 bases to trimming and J lost 10 bases; unmatched junction nucleotides: 10. Germline V CDR1 and CDR2: SGHRS, YFSETQ. This CDR3 region has 17 residues. The CDR3 region has the DNA TGCGCCAGCAGCTTGGCCAAGGGGACAGGGGTGGGATCACCCCTCCACTTT. Its translation: CASSLAKGTGVGSPLHF.

The chain links TRBV27 to TRBJ2-3; TRBD2 aligns across 10 bases. The germline V gene encodes CDR1 MNHEY and CDR2 SMNVEV (reference sequence). The CDR3 is made up of 15 amino acids. The J segment lost 3 bases and the V segment lost 7 bases, leaving 7 bases of the junction unmatched. The CDR3 nucleotides read TGTGCCAGCACCCATCTAGCGGGGGATACAGATACGCAGTATTTT. Translation gives CASTHLAGDTDTQYF.

The chain couples TRBV5-1 to TRBJ2-2; 7 positions match TRBD1. CDR3 size: 15 residues. Germline assignment: CDR1 SGHRS and CDR2 YFSETQ. The trim removed 4 bases at V and 3 bases at J, leaving 6 bases unmatched. CDR3 DNA sequence: TGCGCCAGCAGCCCGACAGGGACCTACACCGGGGAGCTGTTTTTT. Translated: CASSPTGTYTGELFF.